A selection of T cell receptor beta chains follows, all from one sample in a study of human thymus T cells. The method was immunoSEQ multiplex PCR; TCRdb's version includes in-frame clones alone and lacks a portion of them. The table records some 40,000 clones, approximately 95% of them present only once. Sequencing was performed on blood. Every receptor here comes from a boy in the first two years of life with a congenital heart defect but otherwise immunologically healthy. Both conserved end residues are part of each CDR3. The D gene is left open where the match is weak. Clone size is given for some rows only: seen once, a few or many times, or a class if the clone is expanded.

size	V	J	D	CDR3	DNA
NA	TRBV6-1	TRBJ1-3	NA	CASSDRGYGNTIYF	TGTGCCAGCAGTGACAGGGGTTACGGAAACACCATATATTTT
NA	TRBV4-2	TRBJ2-2	NA	CASSQESLATTNTGELFF	TGTGCCAGCAGCCAAGAGAGCCTGGCTACGACGAACACCGGGGAGCTGTTTTTT
NA	TRBV4-3	TRBJ2-7	NA	CASSQGGSGEQYF	TGCGCCAGCAGCCAAGGGGGGTCGGGCGAGCAGTACTTC
NA	TRBV19	TRBJ1-2	NA	CASSQGNRYYGYTF	TGTGCCAGTAGTCAGGGCAATCGCTACTATGGCTACACCTTC
NA	TRBV5-3	TRBJ2-3	TRBD2	CARSLGLERGTSTDTQYF	TGTGCCAGAAGCTTGGGTTTGGAGCGGGGGACTAGCACAGATACGCAGTATTTT
NA	TRBV18	TRBJ1-3	NA	CASSPQQGTSGNTIYF	TGTGCCAGCTCACCTCAACAGGGCACCTCTGGAAACACCATATATTTT
NA	TRBV6-5	TRBJ1-1	NA	CASSSPRKNTEAFF	TGTGCCAGCAGTTCCCCAAGAAAGAACACTGAAGCTTTCTTT
once	TRBV10-3	TRBJ2-7	NA	CAISDYPYEQYF	TGTGCCATCAGTGACTATCCCTACGAGCAGTACTTC
NA	TRBV27	TRBJ1-6	NA	CASSEGSHNSPLHF	TGTGCCAGCAGCGAAGGGTCTCATAATTCACCCCTCCACTTT
NA	TRBV25-1	TRBJ2-1	NA	CASSDSRGGGNEQFF	TGTGCCAGCAGTGACTCCCGGGGAGGGGGCAATGAGCAGTTCTTC
NA	TRBV30	TRBJ2-6	NA	CAWSSGANVLTF	TGTGCCTGGAGCTCTGGGGCCAACGTCCTGACTTTC
NA	TRBV28	TRBJ1-5	TRBD1	CASSSNSYTLGTVNQPQHF	TGTGCCAGCAGTTCCAACTCATACACCCTCGGGACAGTCAATCAGCCCCAGCATTTT
once	TRBV4-1	TRBJ2-3	TRBD2	CASSPSGGTDTQYF	TGCGCCAGCAGCCCTAGCGGGGGCACAGATACGCAGTATTTT
once	TRBV7-2	TRBJ2-3	TRBD2	CASSFLSGGATDTQYF	TGTGCCAGCAGCTTCCTTAGCGGGGGGGCCACAGATACGCAGTATTTT
NA	TRBV5-1	TRBJ1-1	NA	CASSLREWNTEAFF	TGCGCCAGCAGCTTGAGGGAGTGGAACACTGAAGCTTTCTTT